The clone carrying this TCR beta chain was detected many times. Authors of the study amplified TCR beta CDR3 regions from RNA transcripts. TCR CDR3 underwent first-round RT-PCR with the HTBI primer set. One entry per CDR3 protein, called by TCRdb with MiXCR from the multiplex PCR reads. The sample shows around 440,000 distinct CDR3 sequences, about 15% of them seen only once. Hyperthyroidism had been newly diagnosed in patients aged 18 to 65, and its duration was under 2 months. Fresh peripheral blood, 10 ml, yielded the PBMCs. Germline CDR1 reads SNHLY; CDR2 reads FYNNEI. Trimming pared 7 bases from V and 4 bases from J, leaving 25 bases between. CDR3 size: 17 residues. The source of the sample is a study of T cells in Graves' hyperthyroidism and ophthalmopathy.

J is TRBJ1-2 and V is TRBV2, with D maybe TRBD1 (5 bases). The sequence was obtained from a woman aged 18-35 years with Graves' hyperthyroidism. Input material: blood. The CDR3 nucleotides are TGTGCCAGCATGGGGCTCGTGGACACCTCGTTGGGCTATGGCTACACCTTC. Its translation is CASMGLVDTSLGYGYTF. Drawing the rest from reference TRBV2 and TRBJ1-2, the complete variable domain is EPEVTQTPSHQVTQMGQEVILRCVPISNHLYFYWYRQILGQKVEFLVSFYNNEISEKSEIFDDQFSVERPDGSNFTLKIRSTKLEDSAMYFCASMGLVDTSLGYGYTFGSGTRLTVV.